A selection of T cell receptor beta chains follows, all from one sample in a study of T-cell reconstitution after alpha-beta-depleted transplantation in children. TCRdb recomputed calls from the PCR reads with MiXCR, one row per CDR3 protein. Of approximately 420,000 distinct CDR3 sequences listed, roughly a tenth were seen once; the top ten hold 4.5% to 6%. The sample was PBMCs from the stem cell graft donor, taken from the stem cell graft. The receptors originated from a human donor who donated a stem cell graft to a child with acute myeloid leukemia. The CDR3 runs from the conserved cysteine through the conserved F or W. The D gene is left open where the match is weak. Rows may omit the clone size; those that give it use once, few, many or a size class.

NA | TRBJ1-2 | few | 14 | TRBV20-1 | TGCAGTGCTAGGTGGGAGGGGGGCACCTATGGCTACACCTTC | CSARWEGGTYGYTF
TRBD2 | TRBJ2-1 | few | 14 | TRBV20-1 | TGCAGTGCTAGTCCGAGCGGGAGTCGAAATGAGCAGTTCTTC | CSASPSGSRNEQFF
NA | TRBJ2-2 | few | 13 | TRBV5-1 | TGCGCCAGCAGCTTTGGAACCACCGGGGAGCTGTTTTTT | CASSFGTTGELFF
TRBD2 | TRBJ2-3 | many | 15 | TRBV29-1 | TGCAGCGGAAATCCTGGCGGGGGAAACACAGATACGCAGTATTTT | CSGNPGGGNTDTQYF
NA | TRBJ1-1 | NA | 15 | TRBV10-3 | TGTGCCATCAGTCTCCACCAAGGGGTGAACACTGAAGCTTTCTTT | CAISLHQGVNTEAFF
NA | TRBJ1-5 | few | 12 | TRBV7-9 | TGTGCCAGCACCTTGGGTGATCAGCCCCAGCATTTT | CASTLGDQPQHF
NA | TRBJ2-2 | few | 15 | TRBV12-3/TRBV12-4 | TGTGCCAGCATCCCGGGACACGGGAACACCGGGGAGCTGTTTTTT | CASIPGHGNTGELFF
NA | TRBJ2-1 | few | 12 | TRBV7-9 | TGTGCCAGCAGCTTCGACTTCTACACTGAGTTCTTC | CASSFDFYTEFF
NA | TRBJ2-7 | NA | 12 | TRBV5-1 | TGCGCCAGCAGTATTCAGGGGCACGAGCAGTACTTC | CASSIQGHEQYF
NA | TRBJ1-1 | NA | 14 | TRBV19 | TGTGCCACTAGTATAGTAGCAGGGCGCACTGAAGCTTTCTTT | CATSIVAGRTEAFF
TRBD2 | TRBJ2-7 | NA | 14 | TRBV20-1 | TGCAGTGCTAGACTAGCGGGAGGAGACTACGAGCAGTACTTC | CSARLAGGDYEQYF
TRBD2 | TRBJ2-3 | few | 16 | TRBV7-2 | TGTGCCAGCAGCTTACAGGGCGGGGGAACGACAGATACGCAGTATTTT | CASSLQGGGTTDTQYF
NA | TRBJ1-2 | few | 15 | TRBV27 | TGTGCCAGCAGCTTAGCCGGGGGGCCAAGGAGAGGCTACACCTTC | CASSLAGGPRRGYTF
TRBD1 | TRBJ2-7 | few | 17 | TRBV20-1 | TGCAGTGCTAGCCCCCGGACAGGGGGCGGTTGGCTCTACGAGCAGTACTTC | CSASPRTGGGWLYEQYF
TRBD1 | TRBJ1-2 | NA | 14 | TRBV15 | TGTGCCAGCCATAGGACAGGGGCGGACTATGGCTACACCTTC | CASHRTGADYGYTF
NA | TRBJ1-5 | many | 13 | TRBV20-1 | TGCAGTTCCGGGGGGGGGTTCAATCAGCCCCAGCATTTT | CSSGGGFNQPQHF
NA | TRBJ2-3 | few | 15 | TRBV6-4 | TGTGCCAGCAGCGAGGGCATAGAGGCGTCAGATACGCAGTATTTT | CASSEGIEASDTQYF
NA | TRBJ2-1 | NA | 13 | TRBV12-3/TRBV12-4 | TGTGCCAGCGCCACGGGGCCCTACAATGAGCAGTTCTTC | CASATGPYNEQFF
NA | TRBJ2-1 | few | 13 | TRBV20-1 | TGCAGTGCCCACCCGCCCGGGCTAGTCGCAACGGACTTC | CSAHPPGLVATDF
TRBD2 | TRBJ2-5 | NA | 14 | TRBV5-1 | TGCGCCAGCAACCCGGGAGGGAGACAAGAGACCCAGTACTTC | CASNPGGRQETQYF
TRBD1 | TRBJ1-1 | many | 17 | TRBV20-1 | TGCAGTGCTCGATACCAGGGACAGGGGAGGTTGAACACTGAAGCTTTCTTT | CSARYQGQGRLNTEAFF
NA | TRBJ2-7 | few | 16 | TRBV5-1 | TGCGCCAGCAGAATTGGACCGGGGGCGCAGGGTTACGAGCAGTACTTC | CASRIGPGAQGYEQYF
NA | TRBJ1-1 | NA | 13 | TRBV7-9 | TGTGCCAGCAGCTGGGAGGGGAACACTGAAGCTTTCTTT | CASSWEGNTEAFF
NA | TRBJ2-5 | NA | 14 | TRBV2 | TGTGCCAGCAGTGATGTGGGGGGGCCGGAGACCCAGTACTTC | CASSDVGGPETQYF
TRBD1 | TRBJ2-5 | NA | 15 | TRBV18 | TGTGCCAGCTCACGGGACAGGGGGCAAGAAGAGACCCAGTACTTC | CASSRDRGQEETQYF